This T cell receptor beta chain was sequenced for a study of post-analysis software for immune sequencing data. As for the study in general: Disease trajectories encompassed relapsing-remitting, secondary progressive and progressive-relapsing multiple sclerosis.

Study conclusions and caveats: Significantly decreased normalized Chao1 diversity was recorded for multiple sclerosis patients relative to controls. Included in a set of several TRBV segments more frequent in patients than controls were TRBV5-6, TRBV5-1 and TRBV20-1.

As for this clonotype: Its antigen is as yet unknown.

V dropped 4 bases and J dropped 4; count of bases not matched to a gene: 6. The CDR3 spans 15 residues. Germline loops: CDR1 MNHNY, CDR2 SVGAGI (reference sequence). cDNA libraries of TCR beta carried unique molecular identifiers. Yield was 450,000 to 650,000 cDNA molecules from approximately 0.95 to 9.8 million T cells. TCRdb reanalysed the PCR reads using MiXCR and keeps one entry per CDR3 protein. The profile covers approximately 660,000 distinct CDR3 sequences, with 59% appearing a single time and around 10% taken by the ten largest. Sample: blood. The chain uses TRBV6-6 and TRBJ2-1, with TRBD1 identical over 8 bases. The TCR originated in a girl aged 2 to 10 with multiple sclerosis. In DNA form, the CDR3 reads TGTGCCAGCAGTTCCCTGACAGGGGAATACAATGAGCAGTTCTTC. Amino acids: CASSSLTGEYNEQFF.